A single sample gave rise to the 17 T cell receptor beta chains below, sequenced in a study of metastatic and nonmetastatic thyroid tumors. Among the patients, none had received any treatment before thyroid surgery. TCRdb reanalyzed the PCR reads with MiXCR. The sample records around 29,000 clones, 20% to 25% being singletons. Sequenced: blood. Every receptor here comes from a female donor with papillary thyroid cancer or a benign thyroid nodule (not recorded which). Some clones in this sample may be carry-over from other donors' samples.

This clone was detected many times. The chain couples TRBV4-3 to TRBJ1-4; weak D call: TRBD1 (5 bases). Trimming left V 0 bases short and J 1 base short, with 6 bases between. From germline, CDR1 is LGHNA and CDR2 YSLEER. The CDR3 covers 15 residues. The CDR3 nucleotides are TGCGCCAGCAGCCAAGATGGGGGAACTAATGAAAAACTGTTTTTT. It is translated as CASSQDGGTNEKLFF.

V and J are TRBV30 and TRBJ1-1; D remains ambiguous. The V gene lost 2 bases and the J gene lost 2 bases, with 6 bases spanning the gap. The CDR3 sequence is 12 residues long. The V gene's germline CDR1 is GTSNPN and CDR2 SVGIG (reference sequence). As DNA, the CDR3 is TGTGCCTGGAGTCCGTGTAACACTGAAGCTTTCTTT. Translating it yields CAWSPCNTEAFF.

This clone was picked up many times. The chain recombines TRBV4-3 with TRBJ2-7, with TRBD1 matching over 9 bases. Losses at the gene ends were 1 base for V and 3 bases for J; bases not matched to a gene: 4. This CDR3 is 15 amino acids long. The V gene's germline CDR1 is LGHNA and CDR2 YSLEER. The DNA for the CDR3 is TGCGCCAGCAGCCAAGGCGGGACAGGGCTCTACGAGCAGTACTTC. It specifies CASSQGGTGLYEQYF.

This clone was found many times. CDR3 sequence reads: CAARLGGSYNEQFF. DNA of the CDR3: TGTGCCGCCCGACTCGGGGGATCCTACAATGAGCAGTTCTTC. The J gene is TRBJ2-1, the V gene TRBV27, with D possibly TRBD2 on 6 matching bases. Trimming shortened V by 11 bases and J by 1 base, and 15 bases separated the two germline ends. There are 14 residues in the CDR3. Germline V CDR1 and CDR2: MNHEY, SMNVEV (reference sequence).

With respect to this clone: At one of its ends the junction is not consistent with the germline gene, which may arise from a read error. The V and J genes are TRBV6-4 and TRBJ1-2, with 9 bases identical to TRBD1. Germline V gene lookup returns CDR1 MRHNA and CDR2 SNTAGT. CDR3 size: 13 residues. The CDR3 sequence is CASSDNRGQGYAF. The CDR3, as DNA: TGTGCCAGCAGTGACAACAGGGGGCAAGGATACGCCTTC.

The chain employs TRBV20-1 and TRBJ1-2, with a tentative D call TRBD1 (6 bases). V was pared by 3 bases and J by 11 bases, with 28 bases between. The CDR3 length is 16 residues. CDR1 and CDR2 (germline): DFQATT, SNEGSKA (reference sequence). The CDR3 loop reads CSARGPQQTGPACYTF. As DNA, the CDR3 is TGCAGTGCTAGGGGGCCCCAACAGACAGGCCCCGCGTGTTACACCTTC.

This clone was seen a handful of times. The CDR3: CASSHRLADFYEQYF. The CDR3 DNA is TGCGCCAGCAGCCATCGGCTAGCGGACTTCTACGAGCAGTACTTC. The J gene is TRBJ2-7, the V gene TRBV4-1; 7 bases line up with TRBD2. The germline V gene encodes CDR1 MGHRA and CDR2 YSYEKL. V was clipped by 3 bases and J by 3 bases; unmatched bases: 8. The CDR3 runs to 15 residues.

The chain carries TRBV7-6 and TRBJ2-2; D might be TRBD1 (6 bases). The CDR3 length is 15 residues. Germline V gives CDR1 SGHVS, CDR2 FNYEAQ. The V end lost 5 bases, the J end lost 4 bases, and 14 bases lay between the germline ends. In nucleotides, the CDR3 is TGTGCCAGCAGCCAATTACAGGGATCCACCGGGGAGCTGTTTTTT. Its protein product is CASSQLQGSTGELFF.

The V gene is TRBV27, the J gene TRBJ1-6, with D perhaps matching TRBD1 (5 bases). Between the trimmed V and J ends, which lost 5 bases and 4 bases, there was a span of 12 bases. Germline V CDR1 and CDR2: MNHEY, SMNVEV (reference sequence). CDR3 length: 15 residues. The CDR3 DNA is TGTGCCAGCAGTCTCGGGGGAGGGTATAATTCACCCCTCCACTTT. Protein: CASSLGGGYNSPLHF.

This clone occurred many times. The rearrangement uses TRBV7-2 and TRBJ2-3, with D maybe TRBD2 (5 bases). The germline V gene has CDR1 SGHTA and CDR2 FQGNSA. The CDR3 contains 14 residues. V dropped 1 base and J dropped 1 base, with 6 bases sitting between them. In nucleotides, the CDR3 is TGTGCCAGCAGCTTAGGTAGCGGCACAGATACGCAGTATTTT. Protein product: CASSLGSGTDTQYF.

In this sample, this clone turned up many times. The chain employs TRBV10-2 and TRBJ2-7, with D possibly matching TRBD2 (6 bases). In germline, CDR1 is WSHSY, CDR2 SAAADI. This CDR3 is built from 13 residues. Trimming removed 4 bases from V and 2 bases from J, with 9 bases in between. CDR3 nucleotides: TGCGCCAGCAGTGGGAGGGGCCCCTACGAGCAGTACTTC. Translated, it gives CASSGRGPYEQYF.

This clone has a single count. This chain joins TRBV30 and TRBJ2-7; 7 nucleotides agree with TRBD1. Looked up from germline, CDR1 is GTSNPN and CDR2 is SVGIG (reference sequence). With V trimmed by 0 bases and J by 4 bases, 6 bases remained unmatched. This CDR3 is 14 amino acids long. The CDR3 loop is CAWSVSGTVYEQYF. In DNA, the CDR3 is TGTGCCTGGAGTGTTTCCGGGACAGTTTACGAGCAGTACTTC. Supplemented by reference TRBV30 and TRBJ2-7, the full variable domain reads SQTIHQWPATLVQPVGSPLSLECTVEGTSNPNLYWYRQAAGRGLQLLFYSVGIGQISSEVPQNLSASRPQDRQFILSSKKLLLSDSGFYLCAWSVSGTVYEQYFGPGTRLTVT.

This clone is medium-sized. The genes are TRBV2 and TRBJ2-7, with D uncertain. Germline V gives CDR1 SNHLY, CDR2 FYNNEI. This CDR3 comprises 11 residues. Trimming stripped 4 bases from V and 4 bases from J, with 5 bases between. The CDR3 DNA sequence: TGTGCCAGCAGTGCGGCATACGAGCAGTACTTC. This translates into CASSAAYEQYF. Full variable domain (remainder filled in from reference TRBV2 and TRBJ2-7): EPEVTQTPSHQVTQMGQEVILRCVPISNHLYFYWYRQILGQKVEFLVSFYNNEISEKSEIFDDQFSVERPDGSNFTLKIRSTKLEDSAMYFCASSAAYEQYFGPGTRLTVT.

This clone was recorded a few times. This sample includes further DNA sequences coding for the same CDR3. The CDR3 reads CASSSVDSYEQYF. CDR3 DNA sequence: TGTGCCAGCAGTTCCGTGGACAGCTACGAGCAGTACTTC. The V and J genes are TRBV27 and TRBJ2-7; possibly TRBD1 for D (6 bases). Trimming took off 4 bases at V and 3 bases at J, with 10 bases between the two ends. Per the germline V gene, CDR1 is MNHEY and CDR2 is SMNVEV (reference sequence). This CDR3 spans 13 amino acids.

The chain couples TRBV20-1 to TRBJ2-1; maybe TRBD2 (6 bases). The V and J ends lost 6 bases and 0 bases respectively, with 18 bases between them. Germline V gene data show CDR1 as DFQATT and CDR2 as SNEGSKA (reference sequence). The length of the CDR3 is 16 residues. As DNA, the CDR3 is TGCAGTGCCTTTACGGGGGATCGGGGCTCCTACAATGAGCAGTTCTTC. Amino acid sequence: CSAFTGDRGSYNEQFF.

In its sample, this clone was seen many times. It may be a read error: a sequence one base away is much more abundant. CDR3 in amino acids: CASSYSFRSGTGELFF. DNA for the CDR3: TGTGCCAGCAGTTACTCATTCCGGTCGGGGACCGGGGAGCTGTTTTTT. J is TRBJ2-2 and V is TRBV6-6; maybe TRBD2 (5 bases). With 0 bases removed from V and 5 bases from J, the gap between germline ends came to 13 bases. CDR1 MNHNY and CDR2 SVGAGI come from the germline V gene (reference sequence). The CDR3 contains 16 residues.

The gene calls are TRBV6-2 or TRBV6-3 and TRBJ1-2, with 7 bases that match TRBD1. CDR3 length equals 16 residues. Germline V lookup: CDR1 MNHEY, CDR2 SVGEGT. V was clipped by 4 bases and J by 4 bases; unmatched bases: 12. CDR3 sequence: CASSFNPMTGTYGYTF. CDR3 in DNA: TGTGCCAGCAGTTTCAACCCGATGACAGGGACCTATGGCTACACCTTC.